Listed below are T cell receptor beta chains from one sample, sequenced in a study of T cell repertoires in cytomegalovirus infection. TCRdb re-called the reads through MiXCR, storing one row per CDR3 protein. The data show 800,000 to 950,000 distinct CDR3 sequences, 32% seen once. No antigen is known for these receptors. Source: cultured CD8+ T cells from PBMCs, taken from culture after CMV antigen stimulation. The receptors come from a human donor in good health (CMV status not recorded). Some clones in this sample may be carry-over from other donors' samples. CDR3s include the opening cysteine and the closing phenylalanine or tryptophan. Each record gives: D gene, clone size, V gene, J gene, CDR3 protein, CDR3 DNA. D genes are given only for firm matches. Size tells how often a clone was seen (once, few, many) or the class of an expanded clone, and some rows leave it out.

.,many,TRBV19,TRBJ2-7,CASSAAILARPYEQYF,TGTGCCAGTAGCGCAGCCATCCTCGCCCGGCCCTACGAGCAGTACTTC
TRBD1,.,TRBV7-9,TRBJ2-7,CASSSPGQSSYEQYF,TGTGCCAGCAGCTCTCCGGGACAGAGCTCCTACGAGCAGTACTTC
.,few,TRBV7-2,TRBJ1-6,CASSTGPGSYNSPLHF,TGTGCCAGCAGCACGGGCCCAGGGTCCTATAATTCACCCCTCCACTTT
.,.,TRBV15,TRBJ2-7,CATSIGAADYEQYF,TGTGCCACCAGCATCGGGGCCGCGGACTACGAGCAGTACTTC
.,.,TRBV7-9,TRBJ2-7,CASSRLAPDQYF,TGTGCCAGCAGCCGCCTGGCACCAGATCAGTACTTC
.,many,TRBV7-2,TRBJ1-2,CASSFIRGLLSDYGYTF,TGTGCCAGCAGCTTTATACGGGGGCTTTTATCTGACTATGGCTACACCTTC
.,.,TRBV6-6,TRBJ1-5,CASSNEEFFNQPQHF,TGTGCCAGCAGTAACGAAGAGTTCTTCAATCAGCCCCAGCATTTT
TRBD1,.,TRBV10-3,TRBJ2-3,CAIRQGQGPTDTQYF,TGTGCCATCAGGCAAGGACAGGGCCCCACAGATACGCAGTATTTT
.,few,TRBV4-1,TRBJ2-1,CASSQVNRYNLYNEQFF,TGCGCCAGCAGCCAAGTTAATCGCTATAACCTCTACAATGAGCAGTTCTTC
TRBD1,.,TRBV7-9,TRBJ1-6,CASSLMDRHDLALHF,TGTGCCAGCAGCTTAATGGACAGGCACGATTTGGCCCTCCACTTT
.,.,TRBV7-6,TRBJ1-1,CVSSQGHMNTEAFF,TGTGTCAGCAGCCAGGGACATATGAACACTGAAGCTTTCTTT
TRBD2,once,TRBV15,TRBJ2-3,CATSRDWMPGGAEDTQYF,TGTGCCACCAGCAGAGATTGGATGCCCGGGGGGGCGGAAGATACGCAGTATTTT
.,once,TRBV4-1,TRBJ2-1,CASRADPGVYVNEQFF,TGTGCCAGCAGGGCCGACCCCGGGGTATACGTGAATGAGCAGTTCTTC
TRBD2,many,TRBV6-1,TRBJ2-3,CASTRTSLAGGTDTQYF,TGTGCCAGCACCCGAACGTCCCTAGCGGGGGGCACAGATACGCAGTATTTT
TRBD1,few,TRBV12-3/TRBV12-4,TRBJ1-2,CASSFETGKANYGYTF,TGTGCCAGCAGTTTCGAGACAGGGAAAGCTAACTATGGCTACACCTTC
TRBD1,few,TRBV15,TRBJ1-4,CATSRTGDDEKLFF,TGTGCCACCAGCAGGACAGGGGACGATGAAAAACTGTTTTTT
.,many,TRBV7-6,TRBJ1-4,CASSPTPGPSATNEKLFF,TGTGCCAGCAGTCCTACGCCGGGACCGAGTGCAACTAATGAAAAACTGTTTTTT
.,few,TRBV12-3/TRBV12-4,TRBJ2-2,CARPHSGNTGELFF,TGTGCCAGACCGCATTCAGGGAACACCGGGGAGCTGTTTTTT
.,.,TRBV6-1,TRBJ1-1,CASSSLDPTGRALGLDTEAFF,TGTGCCAGCAGTTCTCTTGACCCTACAGGGAGGGCTTTGGGTTTGGACACTGAAGCTTTCTTT
TRBD2,few,TRBV7-9,TRBJ2-1,CASSVPPLAGGSSSYNEQFF,TGTGCCAGCAGCGTCCCTCCCCTAGCGGGGGGGTCGAGCTCCTACAATGAGCAGTTCTTC
.,.,TRBV7-6,TRBJ2-3,CASSPRRGTDTQYF,TGTGCCAGCTCCCCTAGGAGAGGCACAGATACGCAGTATTTT
TRBD2,many,TRBV7-6,TRBJ2-3,CASSPRLAGEPDTQYF,TGTGCCAGCAGCCCCAGACTAGCGGGGGAACCAGATACGCAGTATTTT
.,few,TRBV2,TRBJ2-1,CASSGGSRKFF,TGTGCCAGCAGTGGAGGGTCTAGGAAGTTCTTC
.,few,TRBV5-4,TRBJ2-2,CASSLDRPAVRMNTGELFF,TGTGCCAGCAGCCTTGACAGACCAGCCGTGCGAATGAACACCGGGGAGCTGTTTTTT
.,few,TRBV15,TRBJ2-1,CATSRVGVHYNEQFF,TGTGCCACCAGCAGAGTTGGGGTACATTACAATGAGCAGTTCTTC
.,.,TRBV7-6,TRBJ1-1,CAGGGRGTEAFF,TGTGCCGGGGGGGGGAGGGGCACTGAAGCTTTCTTT
.,few,TRBV6-8,TRBJ2-1,CASSYSQKGNEQFF,TGTGCCAGCAGTTACTCTCAAAAAGGGAATGAGCAGTTCTTC
.,.,TRBV4-1,TRBJ2-1,CASSQRTTGAHNEQFF,TGCGCCAGCAGCCAAAGGACTACGGGGGCCCACAATGAGCAGTTCTTC
TRBD2,.,TRBV12-3/TRBV12-4,TRBJ2-3,CASSSSPGLAGHTDTQYF,TGTGCCAGCAGTTCGAGTCCGGGACTAGCGGGTCACACAGATACGCAGTATTTT
.,few,TRBV11-2,TRBJ1-1,CASSQSRGTIEAFF,TGTGCCAGCAGCCAGAGTCGGGGGACGATTGAAGCTTTCTTT
TRBD1,.,TRBV5-4,TRBJ2-6,CASSSRDRADGANVLTF,TGTGCCAGCAGCTCCCGGGACAGGGCTGACGGGGCCAACGTCCTGACTTTC
.,few,TRBV14,TRBJ2-2,CASSPRTEWGTNTGELFF,TGTGCCAGCAGCCCGCGAACGGAGTGGGGGACGAACACCGGGGAGCTGTTTTTT
TRBD1,.,TRBV7-3,TRBJ1-2,CASSPTLQGVEGYTF,TGTGCCAGCAGCCCGACCCTACAGGGGGTGGAGGGCTACACCTTC
.,few,TRBV4-2,TRBJ1-1,CASSQISPGRLGAFF,TGTGCCAGCAGCCAAATAAGTCCGGGACGACTAGGAGCTTTCTTT
.,.,TRBV5-4,TRBJ2-2,CASSLGGTEYTGELFF,TGTGCCAGCAGCTTAGGCGGGACAGAGTACACCGGGGAGCTGTTTTTT
.,.,TRBV10-3,TRBJ2-7,CAILTWENEQYF,TGTGCCATCCTAACCTGGGAAAACGAGCAGTACTTC
.,.,TRBV4-1,TRBJ1-2,CASSQGPTFGNGYTF,TGCGCCAGCAGCCAAGGTCCGACGTTTGGGAATGGCTACACCTTC
.,.,TRBV7-9,TRBJ2-1,CASSSQSLGRNEQFF,TGTGCCAGCAGCTCCCAGTCCCTTGGCCGCAATGAGCAGTTCTTC
TRBD1,.,TRBV10-3,TRBJ2-2,CAISEVDRVSIGELFF,TGTGCCATCAGTGAAGTGGACAGGGTCTCCATCGGGGAGCTGTTTTTT
.,few,TRBV7-9,TRBJ1-2,CASSASGGYTF,TGTGCCAGCAGCGCCTCCGGTGGCTACACCTTC
.,.,TRBV27,TRBJ1-2,CASSSRGYDGYTF,TGTGCCAGCAGTTCCCGGGGCTACGATGGCTACACCTTC
TRBD2,.,TRBV20-1,TRBJ2-1,CSALGLAGVEQFF,TGCAGTGCCCTAGGACTAGCGGGGGTTGAGCAGTTCTTC
TRBD2,once,TRBV5-1,TRBJ2-1,CASSLAGTSGGGYNEQFF,TGCGCCAGCAGCTTGGCCGGGACTAGCGGGGGGGGATACAATGAGCAGTTCTTC
TRBD1,.,TRBV12-3/TRBV12-4,TRBJ1-4,CASSADRAIGEKLFF,TGTGCCAGCAGTGCAGACAGGGCGATTGGGGAAAAACTGTTTTTT
.,.,TRBV20-1,TRBJ1-4,CSAEPRVRATNEKLFF,TGCAGTGCTGAACCCCGCGTGCGGGCGACTAATGAAAAACTGTTTTTT
.,.,TRBV2,TRBJ1-2,CASNPDGYTF,TGTGCCAGCAACCCAGATGGCTACACCTTC
TRBD2,few,TRBV6-5,TRBJ2-1,CASSYGGTSGPGGNEQFF,TGTGCCAGCAGTTACGGAGGGACTAGCGGGCCCGGGGGCAATGAGCAGTTCTTC
.,once,TRBV12-3/TRBV12-4,TRBJ1-1,CASSFIYLGKGNTEAFF,TGTGCCAGCAGTTTCATCTATCTGGGAAAGGGGAACACTGAAGCTTTCTTT
.,many,TRBV7-9,TRBJ1-1,CASSRGGGGLNTEAFF,TGTGCCAGCAGCCGCGGGGGAGGGGGGTTGAACACTGAAGCTTTCTTT
.,.,TRBV5-6,TRBJ1-5,CASSLYEGARNQPQHF,TGTGCCAGCAGCTTGTACGAGGGCGCGCGCAATCAGCCCCAGCATTTT
.,few,TRBV7-9,TRBJ2-2,CASMRTVNTGELFF,TGTGCCAGCATGAGGACAGTGAACACCGGGGAGCTGTTTTTT
.,few,TRBV4-1,TRBJ1-3,CASSYEGNTIYF,TGCGCCAGCAGCTACGAAGGAAACACCATATATTTT
.,few,TRBV5-4,TRBJ1-1,CASRSGTNTEAFF,TGTGCCAGCAGGTCGGGGACGAACACTGAAGCTTTCTTT
TRBD1,.,TRBV7-6,TRBJ1-1,CASSTGTGWTEAFF,TGTGCCAGCAGCACCGGGACAGGGTGGACTGAAGCTTTCTTT
.,.,TRBV2,TRBJ1-1,CASWGRAAFF,TGTGCCAGCTGGGGCAGGGCAGCTTTCTTT
.,.,TRBV7-2,TRBJ1-1,CASSTLGEAFF,TGTGCCAGCAGCACACTAGGTGAAGCTTTCTTT
.,.,TRBV29-1,TRBJ2-7,CSVDGADSYEQYF,TGCAGCGTTGACGGGGCAGACTCCTACGAGCAGTACTTC
TRBD1,many,TRBV7-6,TRBJ2-1,CASSLVDRAAYNEQFF,TGTGCCAGCAGCTTAGTGGACAGGGCGGCCTACAATGAGCAGTTCTTC
.,few,TRBV11-2,TRBJ2-5,CASSFGFQGSPFQETQYF,TGTGCCAGCAGCTTTGGATTCCAGGGGAGTCCCTTCCAAGAGACCCAGTACTTC